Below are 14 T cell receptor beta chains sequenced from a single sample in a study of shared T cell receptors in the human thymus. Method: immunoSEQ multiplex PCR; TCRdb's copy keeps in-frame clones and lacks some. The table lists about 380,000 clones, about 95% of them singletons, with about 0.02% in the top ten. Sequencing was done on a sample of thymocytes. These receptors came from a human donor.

This CDR3 reads CASRRSWTDTQYF. CDR3 nucleotides: TGTGCCAGCAGACGAAGCTGGACAGATACGCAGTATTTT. The J gene is TRBJ2-3, the V gene TRBV7-2; D gene unclear. There are 13 residues in the CDR3. The germline gives CDR1 SGHTA, CDR2 FQGNSA. Trimming took off 6 bases at V and 3 bases at J, with 10 bases between the two ends.

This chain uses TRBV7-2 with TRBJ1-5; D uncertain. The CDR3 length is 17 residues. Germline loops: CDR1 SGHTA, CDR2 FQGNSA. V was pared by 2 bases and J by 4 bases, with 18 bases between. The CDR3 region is CASSLFHPPQENQPQHF. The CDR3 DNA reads TGTGCCAGCAGCTTATTTCATCCCCCCCAGGAAAATCAGCCCCAGCATTTT.

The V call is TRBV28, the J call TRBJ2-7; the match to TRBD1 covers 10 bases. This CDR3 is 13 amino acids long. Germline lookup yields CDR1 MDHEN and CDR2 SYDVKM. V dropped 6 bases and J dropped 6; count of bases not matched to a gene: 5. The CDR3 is CASRGQGQAEQYF. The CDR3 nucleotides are TGTGCCAGCAGGGGACAGGGGCAGGCCGAGCAGTACTTC.

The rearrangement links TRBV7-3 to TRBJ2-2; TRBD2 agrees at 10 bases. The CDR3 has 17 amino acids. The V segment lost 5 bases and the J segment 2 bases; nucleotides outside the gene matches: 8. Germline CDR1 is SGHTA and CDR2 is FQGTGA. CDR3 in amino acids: CASSHASGSLNTGELFF. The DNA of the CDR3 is TGTGCCAGCAGCCACGCTAGCGGGAGTCTTAACACCGGGGAGCTGTTTTTT.

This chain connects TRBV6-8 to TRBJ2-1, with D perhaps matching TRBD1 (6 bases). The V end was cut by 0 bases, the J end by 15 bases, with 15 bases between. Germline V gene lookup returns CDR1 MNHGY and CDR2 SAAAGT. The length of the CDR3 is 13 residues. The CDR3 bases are TGTGCCAGCAGTTACTCGGCGAGGGGGAGTTTGTTCTTC. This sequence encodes CASSYSARGSLFF.

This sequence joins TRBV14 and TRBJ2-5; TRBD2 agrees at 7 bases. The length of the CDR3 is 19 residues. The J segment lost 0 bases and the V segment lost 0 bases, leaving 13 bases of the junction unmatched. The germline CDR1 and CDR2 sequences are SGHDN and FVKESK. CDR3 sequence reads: CASSQDNGGGVGYQETQYF. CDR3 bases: TGTGCCAGCAGCCAAGATAATGGGGGAGGGGTCGGGTACCAAGAGACCCAGTACTTC.

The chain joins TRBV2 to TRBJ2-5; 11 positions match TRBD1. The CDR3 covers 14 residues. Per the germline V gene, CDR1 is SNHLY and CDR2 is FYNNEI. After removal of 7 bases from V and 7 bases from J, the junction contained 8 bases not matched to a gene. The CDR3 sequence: CASTSDRGLGTQYF. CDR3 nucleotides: TGTGCCAGCACCTCGGACAGGGGGCTGGGGACCCAGTACTTC. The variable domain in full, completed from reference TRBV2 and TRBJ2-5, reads EPEVTQTPSHQVTQMGQEVILRCVPISNHLYFYWYRQILGQKVEFLVSFYNNEISEKSEIFDDQFSVERPDGSNFTLKIRSTKLEDSAMYFCASTSDRGLGTQYFGPGTRLLVL.

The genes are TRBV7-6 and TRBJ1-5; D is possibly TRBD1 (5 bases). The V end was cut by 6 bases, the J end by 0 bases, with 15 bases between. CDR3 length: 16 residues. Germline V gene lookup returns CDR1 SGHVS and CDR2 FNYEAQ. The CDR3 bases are TGTGCCAGCAGTAAAAGACAGCCCTATAGCAATCAGCCCCAGCATTTT. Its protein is CASSKRQPYSNQPQHF.

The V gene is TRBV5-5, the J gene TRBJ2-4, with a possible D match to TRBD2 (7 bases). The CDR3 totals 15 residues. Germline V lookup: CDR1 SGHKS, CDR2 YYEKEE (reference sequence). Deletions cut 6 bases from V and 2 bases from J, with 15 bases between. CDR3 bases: TGTGCCAGCATCGGACGGCGGGGGCCCAAAAACATTCAGTACTTC. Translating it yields CASIGRRGPKNIQYF.

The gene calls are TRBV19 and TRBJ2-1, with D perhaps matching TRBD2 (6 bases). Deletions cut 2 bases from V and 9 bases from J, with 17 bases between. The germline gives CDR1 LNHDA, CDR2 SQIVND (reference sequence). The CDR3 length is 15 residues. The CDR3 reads CASSISHQLAIEQFF. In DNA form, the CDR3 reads TGTGCCAGTAGTATATCCCACCAACTAGCTATTGAGCAGTTCTTC.

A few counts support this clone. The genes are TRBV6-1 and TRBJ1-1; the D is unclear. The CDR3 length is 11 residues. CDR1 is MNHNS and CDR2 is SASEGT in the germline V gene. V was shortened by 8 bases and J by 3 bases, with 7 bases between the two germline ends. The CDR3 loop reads CASSGDTEAFF. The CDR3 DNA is TGTGCCAGCTCCGGGGACACTGAAGCTTTCTTT.

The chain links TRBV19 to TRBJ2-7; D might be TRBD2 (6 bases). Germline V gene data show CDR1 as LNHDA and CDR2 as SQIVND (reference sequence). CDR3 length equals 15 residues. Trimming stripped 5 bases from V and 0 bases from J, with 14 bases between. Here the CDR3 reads CASSGAAGSSYEQYF. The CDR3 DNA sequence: TGTGCCAGTAGTGGGGCGGCGGGGAGCTCCTACGAGCAGTACTTC.

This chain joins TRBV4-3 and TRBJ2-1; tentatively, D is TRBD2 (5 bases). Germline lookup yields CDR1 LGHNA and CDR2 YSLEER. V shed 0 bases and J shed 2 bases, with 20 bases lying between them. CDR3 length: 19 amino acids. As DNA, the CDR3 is TGCGCCAGCAGCCAAGATAGCTGGGAGATCCCTAGTCCCTACAATGAGCAGTTCTTC. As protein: CASSQDSWEIPSPYNEQFF.

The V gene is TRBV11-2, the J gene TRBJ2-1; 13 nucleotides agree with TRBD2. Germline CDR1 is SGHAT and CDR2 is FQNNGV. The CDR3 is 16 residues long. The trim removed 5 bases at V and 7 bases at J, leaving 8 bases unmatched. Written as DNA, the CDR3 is TGTGCCAGCAGCCTCGGACTAGCGGGAGTAGGGAATGAGCAGTTCTTC. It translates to CASSLGLAGVGNEQFF.